The present T cell receptor beta chain was sequenced within a study of beta chain features in type 1 diabetes. Without exception, sorted populations had purity beyond 95%. The study, taken as a whole, reports: Unsettled here was the matter of whether HLA type influences TCRB rearrangement.

Note on this clone: What it binds is not known.

Germline CDR1 is SGHRS and CDR2 is YFSETQ. The CDR3 totals 15 residues. V dropped 4 bases and J dropped 9; count of bases not matched to a gene: 8. Isolated RNA was reverse transcribed in full, so expressed TCRB transcripts were sequenced. Generated by immunoSEQ multiplex PCR, the TCRdb table keeps only in-frame clones and is missing some. The profile shows about 900,000 clones, roughly 17% of them singletons. Sequencing input: naive CD4+ T cells from blood. The sequence derives from a woman aged 18-29 years in good health. The V and J genes are TRBV5-1 and TRBJ2-3, with TRBD2 matching 13 bases. CDR3 residues: CASSTGLAGSGTQYF. CDR3 coding DNA: TGCGCCAGCAGCACGGGACTAGCGGGGTCGGGAACGCAGTATTTT.